The entry below gives a single T cell receptor beta chain sequence along with its context. Many counts were recorded for this clonotype. The target of this receptor is not known. Base qualities are not at hand, and no much larger clone is one base apart. The method was 5' RACE. The instrument given in TCRdb is NextSeq 500. The TCR library protocol attached unique molecular identifiers to individual cDNA molecules to correct for sequencing error and PCR bias. Both TCR alpha and beta chains were sequenced, and tight co-correlation was observed between alpha and beta sequence abundances in each sample. For the original study's pipeline: Decombinator V4 was used to annotate the V gene, J gene and CDR3 of the TCR sequences. TCRs were defined as expanded if a significant change between any two time points was detected under a Poisson model with p below 0.0001. Abundances of TCRs were expressed as counts per million after normalisation to the total number of TCRs sequenced in each sample. TRAV1-2 paired with TRAJ12, TRAJ20 or TRAJ33 defined MAIT TCRs, while TRAV10 paired with TRAJ18 defined iNKT TCRs. VDJdb, accessed 1 November 2021, was searched for CMV, EBV and SARS-CoV-2 annotated TCRs, with TCRs annotated for multiple antigens excluded. Clones were called with MiXCR by TCRdb after fastp trimmed the public reads at Q25, and only in-frame beta chains were retained. Rows matching on CDR3 protein sequence are summarized as one entry with the most common DNA and genes. The V and J calls here are based on TCRdb, not the publication. The sample table records some 70,000 distinct CDR3 sequences; roughly 8.7% of these occur just once. The biggest ten clones account for about 5.6% of the sample.

This was a case-control study nested in a cohort of healthcare workers in London, UK, who had nasopharyngeal swab PCR tests and blood samples taken every week. Healthcare workers were recruited during the week of the UK lockdown, between 23 and 31 March 2020, and followed weekly for up to roughly 15 weeks. Counted from cysteine to phenylalanine, this CDR3 has 18 amino acids. The DNA shown is the 54-base CDR3, in frame from base 1. The data stem from a study of early T cells in non-severe SARS-CoV-2 infection (dated by TCRdb to about 2021). With regard to the full study: Because TCR sequencing relied on bulk RNA taken from unsorted whole blood, pairing of alpha and beta chains was not possible. General findings and caveats noted by the study authors: Matching against VDJdb was skewed toward anti-spike CD8 responses, likely underestimated virus-specific expansions, and missed private and CD4 specificities.

The receptor's source is an adult who was a healthcare worker with PCR-confirmed SARS-CoV-2 infection or an uninfected control (not recorded which). Source material: whole blood. The chain is made from TRBV3-2 and TRBJ2-3; TRBD1, the D gene given by the table, was not confirmed from the DNA. TRBV3-2 is a known pseudogene. The CDR3 reads as follows: CASSQDRVRGERTDTQYF. The DNA sequence follows: TGTGCCAGCAGCCAAGATCGGGTACGGGGCGAACGCACAGATACGCAGTATTTT.